The clone carrying this T cell receptor (beta chain) was picked up one time. One end of the junction is discordant with germline, which a read error may explain. The data stem from a study of Tregs in tolerant kidney transplant recipients. Study information: Mixed chimerism was transient after nonmyeloablative marrow transplants from related graft donors.

Germline CDR1 MNHEY, CDR2 SVGAGI. The CDR3 spans 13 residues. Measured with immunoSEQ multiplex PCR; TCRdb has only the in-frame clones, and not every one. The table lists fewer than 100,000 clones, over 85% of them singletons. The chain employs TRBV6-5 and TRBJ1-1, with 9 positions matching TRBD1. This sequence originates from a human donor who received a combined kidney and bone marrow transplant. The sample in question was CD4+ T cells from blood, obtained before the transplant. The CDR3 region has the DNA TGTGCCGGCAGGGGACAGGGTCGGTTGGGAGCTTTCTTT. It is translated as CAGRGQGRLGAFF.